The TCR beta chain under discussion was sequenced for a study of cytomegalovirus exposure and HLA in healthy donors. Study results and limitations: Associated with cytomegalovirus, according to the listing, were 150 to 200 TCR beta chains. A missense DCLRE1C variant was associated with V- and J-gene trimming of TCR beta chains in a later analysis, and an independent cohort replicated the association.

This PCR relied on a set of 60 Vbeta primers and 13 Jbeta primers. Profiling relied on immunoSEQ multiplex PCR, and the TCRdb table lists in-frame clones only, not all of them. Among roughly 120,000 clones listed, over 6.5% were seen once. This clone turned up a few times. Its cognate antigen is unknown. The germline V gene encodes CDR1 SGHNT and CDR2 YENEEA. V lost 4 bases, J lost 6 bases, and 3 bases stayed unmatched. The length of the CDR3 is 14 residues. Sequenced material: PBMCs. J is TRBJ2-7 and V is TRBV11-3, with TRBD2 identical over 13 bases. This receptor was obtained from a woman in her thirties or forties in good health and CMV-seropositive. DNA for the CDR3: TGTGCCAGCAGCTGCACTAGCGGGGGGGCCGAGCAGTACTTC. This codes for CASSCTSGGAEQYF.